This section outlines one TCR beta chain sequence together with its context. The data are from a study of control samples from healthy donors and cancer patients. Profiled with immunoSEQ multiplex PCR; TCRdb holds only in-frame clones, not every one. The data show about 82,000 clones, about 87% seen once. The CDR3 contains 15 residues. After removal of 4 bases from V and 2 bases from J, the junction contained 7 bases not matched to a gene. CDR1 and CDR2 from the germline V gene are SGHDT and YYEEEE. V gene TRBV5-6 combines with J gene TRBJ2-5; 8 bases map to TRBD2. The sequence was obtained from a man aged 45-60 years in good health. Material for sequencing was blood. CDR3 residues: CASSESSGLQETQYF. CDR3 bases: TGTGCCAGCAGCGAATCTAGCGGGCTACAAGAGACCCAGTACTTC.